Reported below is one T cell receptor (beta chain). Its specificity is not known. This entry belongs to a study of T cell responses to AZD1222 COVID-19 vaccine. The study's findings and limits: Donor demographics were predominantly white British with a female majority; clonal diversity may be underestimated.

Germline V gives CDR1 MGHRA, CDR2 YSYEKL. Trimming shortened V by 4 bases and J by 0 bases, and 12 bases separated the two germline ends. The CDR3 has 15 amino acids. Sequencing used immunoSEQ multiplex PCR; TCRdb keeps in-frame clones, though not all of them. Of about 59,000 clones listed, around 83% are singletons. The source of this sequence is an adult in good health. This sample comprised peripheral blood, obtained on day 0 of AZD1222 vaccination. The rearrangement joins TRBV4-1 to TRBJ1-1; D may be TRBD1 (5 bases). The CDR3 nucleotides read TGCGCCAGCAGCCCTACAGGTACCCTGAACACTGAAGCTTTCTTT. Translated: CASSPTGTLNTEAFF.